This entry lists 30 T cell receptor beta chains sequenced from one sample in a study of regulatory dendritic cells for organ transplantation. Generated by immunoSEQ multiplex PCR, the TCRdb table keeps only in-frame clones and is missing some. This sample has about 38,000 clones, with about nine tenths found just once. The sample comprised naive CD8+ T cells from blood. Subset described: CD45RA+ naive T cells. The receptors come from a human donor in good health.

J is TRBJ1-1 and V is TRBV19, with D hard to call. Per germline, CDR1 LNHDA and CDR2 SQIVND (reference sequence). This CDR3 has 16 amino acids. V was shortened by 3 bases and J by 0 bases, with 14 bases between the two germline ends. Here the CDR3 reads CASSIGSAAMNTEAFF. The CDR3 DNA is TGTGCCAGTAGTATCGGGTCGGCCGCGATGAACACTGAAGCTTTCTTT.

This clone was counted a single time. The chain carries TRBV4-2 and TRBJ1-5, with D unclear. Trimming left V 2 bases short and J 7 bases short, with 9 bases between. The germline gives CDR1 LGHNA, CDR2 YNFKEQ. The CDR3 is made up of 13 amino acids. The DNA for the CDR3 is TGTGCCAGCAGCCAAAGTCTAGGACAGCCCCAGCATTTT. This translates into CASSQSLGQPQHF.

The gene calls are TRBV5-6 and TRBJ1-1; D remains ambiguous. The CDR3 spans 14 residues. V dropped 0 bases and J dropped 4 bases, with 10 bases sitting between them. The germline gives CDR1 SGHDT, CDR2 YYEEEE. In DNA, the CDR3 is TGTGCCAGCAGCTTGGGAGAATTAGCCACTGAAGCTTTCTTT. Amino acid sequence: CASSLGELATEAFF.

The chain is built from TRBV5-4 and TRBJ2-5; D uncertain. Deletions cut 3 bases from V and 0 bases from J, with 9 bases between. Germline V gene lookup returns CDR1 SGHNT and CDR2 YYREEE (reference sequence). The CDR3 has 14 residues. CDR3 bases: TGTGCCAGCAGCTCGGGTTTGGACCAAGAGACCCAGTACTTC. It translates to CASSSGLDQETQYF.

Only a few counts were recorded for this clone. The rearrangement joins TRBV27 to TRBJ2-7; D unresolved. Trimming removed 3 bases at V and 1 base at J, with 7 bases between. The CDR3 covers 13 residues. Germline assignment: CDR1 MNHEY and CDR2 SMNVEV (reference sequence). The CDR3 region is CASSFGRSYEQYF. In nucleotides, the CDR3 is TGTGCCAGCAGTTTCGGCAGGTCCTACGAGCAGTACTTC.

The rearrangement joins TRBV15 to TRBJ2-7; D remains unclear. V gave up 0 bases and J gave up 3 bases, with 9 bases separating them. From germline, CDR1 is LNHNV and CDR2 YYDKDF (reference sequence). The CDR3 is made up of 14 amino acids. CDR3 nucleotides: TGTGCCACCAGCAGAGACCGGGCAAGCTACGAGCAGTACTTC. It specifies CATSRDRASYEQYF. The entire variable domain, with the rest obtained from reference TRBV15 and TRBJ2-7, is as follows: DAMVIQNPRYQVTQFGKPVTLSCSQTLNHNVMYWYQQKSSQAPKLLFHYYDKDFNNEADTPDNFQSRRPNTSFCFLDIRSPGLGDTAMYLCATSRDRASYEQYFGPGTRLTVT.

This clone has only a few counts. In nucleotides, the CDR3 is TGCGCCAGCAGCCCGGACCCCAGCTCTGGAAACACCATATATTTT. It encodes CASSPDPSSGNTIYF. The chain uses TRBV4-1 and TRBJ1-3; D gene uncertain. The CDR3 runs 15 residues. V gave up 4 bases and J gave up 0 bases, with 10 bases separating them. Germline values: CDR1 MGHRA, CDR2 YSYEKL.

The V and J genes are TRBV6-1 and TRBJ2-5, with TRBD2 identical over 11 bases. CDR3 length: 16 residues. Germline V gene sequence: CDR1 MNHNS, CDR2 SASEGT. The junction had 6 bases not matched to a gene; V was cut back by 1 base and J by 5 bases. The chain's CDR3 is CASSEGIAGGRETQYF. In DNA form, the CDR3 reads TGTGCCAGCAGTGAAGGAATAGCGGGGGGGCGGGAGACCCAGTACTTC.

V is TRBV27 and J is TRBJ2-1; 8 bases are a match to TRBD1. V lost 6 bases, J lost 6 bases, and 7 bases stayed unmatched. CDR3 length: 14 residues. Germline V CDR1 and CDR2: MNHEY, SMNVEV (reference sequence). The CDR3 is CASSPTTGVNEQFF. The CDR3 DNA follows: TGTGCCAGCAGCCCAACGACAGGGGTCAATGAGCAGTTCTTC.

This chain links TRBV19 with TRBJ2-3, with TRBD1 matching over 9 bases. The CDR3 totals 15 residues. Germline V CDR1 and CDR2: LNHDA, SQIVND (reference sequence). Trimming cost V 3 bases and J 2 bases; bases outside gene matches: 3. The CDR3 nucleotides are TGTGCCAGTAGTATCCGGGACAGGGTCACAGATACGCAGTATTTT. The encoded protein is CASSIRDRVTDTQYF.

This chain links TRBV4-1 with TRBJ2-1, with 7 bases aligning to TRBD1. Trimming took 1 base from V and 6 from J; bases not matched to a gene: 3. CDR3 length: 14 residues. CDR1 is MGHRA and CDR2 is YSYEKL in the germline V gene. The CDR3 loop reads CASSQGGGLNEQFF. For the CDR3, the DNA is TGCGCCAGCAGCCAAGGAGGGGGCCTCAATGAGCAGTTCTTC.

The CDR3, as DNA: TGTGCCAGCAGTAACCGAGGGGCAGGGGGAATTCAGCCCCAGCATTTT. It yields the protein CASSNRGAGGIQPQHF. The chain joins TRBV6-6 to TRBJ1-5, with 7 bases aligning to TRBD1. CDR3 size: 16 residues. CDR1 is MNHNY and CDR2 is SVGAGI in the germline V gene (reference sequence). The J segment lost 6 bases and the V segment lost 5 bases, leaving 13 bases of the junction unmatched.

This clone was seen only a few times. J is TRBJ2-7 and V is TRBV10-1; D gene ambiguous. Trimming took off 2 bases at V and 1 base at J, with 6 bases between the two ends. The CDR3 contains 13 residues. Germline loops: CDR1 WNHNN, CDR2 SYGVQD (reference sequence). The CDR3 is CASSEGSSYEQYF. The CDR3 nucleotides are TGCGCCAGCAGTGAGGGGTCGTCCTACGAGCAGTACTTC.

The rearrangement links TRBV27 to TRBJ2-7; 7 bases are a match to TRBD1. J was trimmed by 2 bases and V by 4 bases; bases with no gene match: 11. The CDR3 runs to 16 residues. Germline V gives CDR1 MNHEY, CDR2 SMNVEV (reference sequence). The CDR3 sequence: CASSSLTGPSPYEQYF. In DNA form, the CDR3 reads TGTGCCAGCAGTTCCCTGACAGGGCCGTCGCCCTACGAGCAGTACTTC.

CDR3: CASSGRSTGYEQYF. The DNA for the CDR3 is TGCGCCAGCAGCGGAAGGAGTACAGGCTACGAGCAGTACTTC. The chain carries TRBV4-1 and TRBJ2-7; tentative D call: TRBD1 (5 bases). V shed 5 bases and J shed 3 bases, with 14 bases lying between them. Germline CDR1 MGHRA, CDR2 YSYEKL. There are 14 residues in the CDR3.

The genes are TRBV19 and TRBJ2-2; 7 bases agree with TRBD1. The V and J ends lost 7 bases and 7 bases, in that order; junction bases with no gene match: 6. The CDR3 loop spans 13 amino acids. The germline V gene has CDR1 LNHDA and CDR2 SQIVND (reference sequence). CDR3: CASTPTGNGELFF. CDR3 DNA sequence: TGTGCCAGTACCCCGACAGGGAACGGGGAGCTGTTTTTT.

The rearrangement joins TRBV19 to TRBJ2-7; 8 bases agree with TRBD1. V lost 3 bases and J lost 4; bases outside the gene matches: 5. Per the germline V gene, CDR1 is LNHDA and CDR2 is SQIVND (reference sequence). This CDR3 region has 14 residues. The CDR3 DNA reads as TGTGCCAGTAGTATTTCGACAGGGGCGTACGAGCAGTACTTC. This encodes CASSISTGAYEQYF.

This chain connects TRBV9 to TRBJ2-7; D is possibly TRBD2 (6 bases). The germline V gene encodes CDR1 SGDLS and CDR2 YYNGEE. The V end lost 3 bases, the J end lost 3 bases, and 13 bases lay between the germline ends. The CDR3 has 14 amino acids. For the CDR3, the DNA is TGTGCCAGCAGCGGGGGGGTATCGGACTACGAGCAGTACTTC. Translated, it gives CASSGGVSDYEQYF.

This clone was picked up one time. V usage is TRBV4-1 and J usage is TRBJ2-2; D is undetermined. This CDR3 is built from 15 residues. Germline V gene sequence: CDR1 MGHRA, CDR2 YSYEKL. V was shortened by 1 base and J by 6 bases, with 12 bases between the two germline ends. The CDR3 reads CASSQARKGAGELFF. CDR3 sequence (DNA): TGCGCCAGCAGCCAAGCGAGGAAAGGAGCCGGGGAGCTGTTTTTT.

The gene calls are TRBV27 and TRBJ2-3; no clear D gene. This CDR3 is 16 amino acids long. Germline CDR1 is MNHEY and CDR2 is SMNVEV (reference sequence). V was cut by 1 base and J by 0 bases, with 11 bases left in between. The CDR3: CASSLYHPSSTDTQYF. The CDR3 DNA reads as TGTGCCAGCAGTTTATATCACCCTTCGAGCACAGATACGCAGTATTTT.

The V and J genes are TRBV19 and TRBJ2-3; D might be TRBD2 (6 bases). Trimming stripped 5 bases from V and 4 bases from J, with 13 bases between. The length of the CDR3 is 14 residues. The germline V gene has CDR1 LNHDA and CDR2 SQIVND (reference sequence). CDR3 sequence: CASSPRDFPDTQYF. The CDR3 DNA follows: TGTGCCAGTAGTCCCCGGGACTTTCCAGATACGCAGTATTTT.

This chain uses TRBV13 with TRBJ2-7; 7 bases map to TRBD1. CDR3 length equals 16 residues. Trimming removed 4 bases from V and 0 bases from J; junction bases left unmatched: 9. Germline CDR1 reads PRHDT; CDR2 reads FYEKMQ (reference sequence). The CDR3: CASSSAPGTDSYEQYF. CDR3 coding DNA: TGTGCCAGCAGCTCCGCACCCGGGACAGACTCCTACGAGCAGTACTTC.

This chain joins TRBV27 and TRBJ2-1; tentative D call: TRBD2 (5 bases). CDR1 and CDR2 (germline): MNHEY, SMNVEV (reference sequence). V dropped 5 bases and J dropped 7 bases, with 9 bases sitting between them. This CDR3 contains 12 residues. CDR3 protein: CASSHPGNEQFF. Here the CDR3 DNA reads TGTGCCAGCAGTCATCCGGGAAATGAGCAGTTCTTC.

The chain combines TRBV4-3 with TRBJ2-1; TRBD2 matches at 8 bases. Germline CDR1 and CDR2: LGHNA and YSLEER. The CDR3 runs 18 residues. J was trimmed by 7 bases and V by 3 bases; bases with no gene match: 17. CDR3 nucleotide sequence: TGCGCCAGCAGCCACCCCCCGCAACGGGGGGGCCGAATTAATGAGCAGTTCTTC. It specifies CASSHPPQRGGRINEQFF.

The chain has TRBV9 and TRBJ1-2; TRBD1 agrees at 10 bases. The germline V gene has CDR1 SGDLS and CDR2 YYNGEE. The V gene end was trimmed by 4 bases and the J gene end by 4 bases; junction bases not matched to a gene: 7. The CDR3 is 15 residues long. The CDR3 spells CASSPQTGGFYGYTF. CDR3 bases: TGTGCCAGCAGCCCCCAGACAGGGGGCTTCTATGGCTACACCTTC.

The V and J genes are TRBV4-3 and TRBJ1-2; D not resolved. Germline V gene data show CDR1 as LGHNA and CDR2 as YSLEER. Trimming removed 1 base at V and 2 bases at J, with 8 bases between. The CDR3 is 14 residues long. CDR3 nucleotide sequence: TGCGCCAGCAGCCAAGGTCTGGGAAACTATGGCTACACCTTC. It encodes CASSQGLGNYGYTF.

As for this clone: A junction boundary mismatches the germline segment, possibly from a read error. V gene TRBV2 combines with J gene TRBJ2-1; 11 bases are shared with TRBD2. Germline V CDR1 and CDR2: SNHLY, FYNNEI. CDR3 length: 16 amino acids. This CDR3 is CASSEWDSGRAMKVIF. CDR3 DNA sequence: TGTGCCAGCAGTGAATGGGATAGCGGGAGGGCAATGAAGGTGATCTTC.

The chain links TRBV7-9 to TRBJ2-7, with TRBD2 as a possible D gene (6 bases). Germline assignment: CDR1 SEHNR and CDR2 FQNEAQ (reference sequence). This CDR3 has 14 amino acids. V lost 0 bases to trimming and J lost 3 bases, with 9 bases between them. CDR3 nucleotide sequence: TGTGCCAGCAGCTTAGCCTCGGGGGACTACGAGCAGTACTTC. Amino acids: CASSLASGDYEQYF.

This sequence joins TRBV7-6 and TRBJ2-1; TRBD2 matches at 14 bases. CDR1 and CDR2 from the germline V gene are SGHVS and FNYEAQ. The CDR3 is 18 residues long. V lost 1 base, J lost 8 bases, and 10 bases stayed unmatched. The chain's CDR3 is CASSLVALTSGGGDEQFF. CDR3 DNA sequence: TGTGCCAGCAGCTTAGTAGCCCTGACTAGCGGGGGGGGCGATGAGCAGTTCTTC. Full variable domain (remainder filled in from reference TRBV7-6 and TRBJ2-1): GAGVSQSPRYKVTKRGQDVALRCDPISGHVSLYWYRQALGQGPEFLTYFNYEAQQDKSGLPNDRFSAERPEGSISTLTIQRTEQRDSAMYRCASSLVALTSGGGDEQFFGPGTRLTVL.

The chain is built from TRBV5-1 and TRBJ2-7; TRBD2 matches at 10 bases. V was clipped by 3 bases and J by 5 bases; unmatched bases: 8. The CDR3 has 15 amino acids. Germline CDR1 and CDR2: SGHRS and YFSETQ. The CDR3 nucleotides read TGCGCCAGCAGCTCAGAACTAGCGGGACCCGACGAGCAGTACTTC. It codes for CASSSELAGPDEQYF.